This record covers a single T cell receptor (beta chain). Its target is not known. This specimen comes from a study of T cells in localized non-small cell lung cancer. Clones were sequenced by immunoSEQ multiplex PCR, and TCRdb holds only the in-frame ones, with some missing. The table has about 33,000 clones, approximately 91% seen once. The J segment lost 8 bases and the V segment lost 4 bases, leaving 12 bases of the junction unmatched. CDR1 and CDR2 (germline): ENHRY, SYGVKD. The CDR3 is 15 amino acids. Overall study results and limits: Adjacent lung exhibited a median of 57 among the 100 most abundant tumor clones. It remains possible that heterogeneity exists, since only one tumor region was sequenced. Clonality peaked in uninvolved adjacent lung rather than tumor. Those with higher blood T cell density had longer overall survival.

The chain carries TRBV10-3 and TRBJ1-2, with 8 bases fitting TRBD1. The specimen was PBMCs, collected before any cancer treatment. The TCR originated in a man aged 40 to 70 with stage II lung adenocarcinoma. This CDR3 is CAISAPDRGESGYTF. CDR3 sequence (DNA): TGTGCCATCAGTGCCCCTGACAGGGGAGAAAGCGGCTACACCTTC.